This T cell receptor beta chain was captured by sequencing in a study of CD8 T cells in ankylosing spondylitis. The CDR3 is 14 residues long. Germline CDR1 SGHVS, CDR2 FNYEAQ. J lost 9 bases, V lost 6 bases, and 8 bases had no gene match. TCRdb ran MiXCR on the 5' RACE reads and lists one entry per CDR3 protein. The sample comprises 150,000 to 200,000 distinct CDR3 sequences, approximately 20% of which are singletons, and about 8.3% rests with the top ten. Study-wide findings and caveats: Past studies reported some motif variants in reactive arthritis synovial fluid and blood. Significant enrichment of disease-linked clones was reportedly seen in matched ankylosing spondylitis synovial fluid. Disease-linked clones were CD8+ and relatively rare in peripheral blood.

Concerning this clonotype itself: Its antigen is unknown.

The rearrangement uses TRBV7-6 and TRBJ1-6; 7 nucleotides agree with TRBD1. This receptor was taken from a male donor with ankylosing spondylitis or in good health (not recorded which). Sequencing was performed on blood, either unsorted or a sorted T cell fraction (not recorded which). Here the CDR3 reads CASSQGGVLSPLHF. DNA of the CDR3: TGTGCCAGCAGTCAGGGGGGGGTCCTTTCACCCCTCCACTTT.